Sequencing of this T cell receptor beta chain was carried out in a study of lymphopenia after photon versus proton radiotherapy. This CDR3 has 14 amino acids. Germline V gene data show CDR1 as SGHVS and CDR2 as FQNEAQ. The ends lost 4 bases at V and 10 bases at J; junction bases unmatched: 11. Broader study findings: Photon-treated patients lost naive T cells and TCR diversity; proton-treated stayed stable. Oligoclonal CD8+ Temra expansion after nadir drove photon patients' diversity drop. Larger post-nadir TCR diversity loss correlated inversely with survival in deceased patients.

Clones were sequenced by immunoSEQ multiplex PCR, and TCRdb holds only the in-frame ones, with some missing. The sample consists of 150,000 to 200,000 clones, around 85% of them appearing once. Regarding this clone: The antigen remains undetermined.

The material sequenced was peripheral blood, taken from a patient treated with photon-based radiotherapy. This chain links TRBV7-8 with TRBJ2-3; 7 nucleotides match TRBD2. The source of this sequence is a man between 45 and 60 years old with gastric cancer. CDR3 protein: CASSSAGDPNSQYF. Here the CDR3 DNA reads TGTGCCAGCAGCTCCGCGGGGGATCCGAATTCGCAGTATTTT.